The 16 T cell receptor beta chains presented below share a single source sample, sequenced in a study of T-cell memory formation after mild COVID-19. MiXCR, run by TCRdb on the 5' RACE reads, gives a single entry per CDR3 protein. This sample has 280,000 or so distinct CDR3 sequences; 18% occur once, and the top ten carry 20% to 25%. Sequencing input: PBMCs or a T cell subset sorted from them (not recorded which). Source of these receptors: a man between 18 and 35 years old who had mild COVID-19 (a few samples of this study predate the infection). Cell type and time point are not known.

This sequence joins TRBV6-6 and TRBJ1-2, with TRBD1 as a possible D gene (5 bases). The V end lost 8 bases, the J end lost 2 bases, and 21 bases lay between the germline ends. The CDR3 has 16 residues. Germline loops: CDR1 MNHNY, CDR2 SVGAGI (reference sequence). The chain's CDR3 is CASRGAGSFVNYGYTF. CDR3 coding DNA: TGTGCCAGCCGCGGGGCAGGGAGCTTTGTAAACTATGGCTACACCTTC.

The table lists this clonotype with a few counts. The chain links TRBV7-2 to TRBJ2-7; D gene uncertain. Germline assignment: CDR1 SGHTA and CDR2 FQGNSA. Trimming pared 1 base from V and 5 bases from J, leaving 9 bases between. The CDR3 spans 13 residues. Here the CDR3 DNA reads TGTGCCAGCAGCTTAGAACCGAGGCACGAGCAGTACTTC. This codes for CASSLEPRHEQYF.

The chain couples TRBV6-1 to TRBJ1-1; no firm D call. The CDR3 contains 12 residues. Trimming left V 10 bases short and J 11 bases short, with 20 bases between. CDR1 MNHNS and CDR2 SASEGT come from the germline V gene. The CDR3 protein is CATNTFTRKAFF. The DNA of the CDR3 is TGTGCCACCAACACATTCACGAGAAAGGCTTTCTTT.

The sample holds a few counts of this clonotype. The CDR3 coding sequence is TGTGCCAGCAGTCCCAGCCCTGGGATCGAGCAGTACTTC. Residues: CASSPSPGIEQYF. The chain couples TRBV12-3 or TRBV12-4 to TRBJ2-7; D not certain. V was pared by 5 bases and J by 6 bases, with 14 bases between. This CDR3 spans 13 amino acids.

This clonotype has only a few counts. The chain is built from TRBV5-1 and TRBJ1-1; a weak D match, TRBD1 (5 bases). The CDR3 has 15 amino acids. The germline V gene encodes CDR1 SGHRS and CDR2 YFSETQ. Trimming removed 1 base from V and 5 bases from J, with 15 bases in between. The CDR3 region has the DNA TGCGCCAGCAGCTTGAGTGCCAGGGCAGAGACTGAAGCTTTCTTT. Its translation is CASSLSARAETEAFF.

The table lists this clonotype with a few counts. V is TRBV2 and J is TRBJ2-3; 9 bases fit TRBD2. The CDR3 loop spans 17 amino acids. The V segment lost 6 bases and the J segment 4 bases; nucleotides outside the gene matches: 14. Germline V gene sequence: CDR1 SNHLY, CDR2 FYNNEI. The CDR3 sequence is CASSLRGGTSPPDTQYF. Here the CDR3 DNA reads TGTGCCAGCAGCTTGAGAGGGGGGACTAGCCCCCCAGATACGCAGTATTTT.

J is TRBJ2-2 and V is TRBV6-5; D not resolved. Germline CDR1 is MNHEY and CDR2 is SVGAGI. The CDR3 sequence is 15 residues long. V was pared by 4 bases and J by 3 bases, with 12 bases between. The CDR3 region has the DNA TGTGCCAGCAGTTCCGGACCGCCCTACACCGGGGAGCTGTTTTTT. Its protein product is CASSSGPPYTGELFF.

J is TRBJ1-2 and V is TRBV5-1; D is ambiguous. Looked up from germline, CDR1 is SGHRS and CDR2 is YFSETQ. The length of the CDR3 is 11 residues. V lost 4 bases and J 6 bases, leaving 7 bases between the germline ends. CDR3 amino acids: CASSGYDGYTF. In DNA, the CDR3 is TGCGCCAGCAGCGGGTACGATGGCTACACCTTC.

In its sample, this clonotype was seen a few times. The CDR3 DNA follows: TGCGCCAGCAGTCGGACCGACCAAGAGACCCAGTACTTC. Amino acid sequence: CASSRTDQETQYF. This chain uses TRBV10-2 with TRBJ2-5; D remains ambiguous. Germline lookup yields CDR1 WSHSY and CDR2 SAAADI. V lost 5 bases, J lost 0 bases, and 7 bases lay in between. This CDR3 has 13 amino acids.

This clonotype appeared a few times. The CDR3 protein is CASSLRTGDGNTIYF. The CDR3 DNA sequence: TGCGCCAGCAGCTTGCGGACAGGTGACGGAAACACCATATATTTT. The V call is TRBV5-1, the J call TRBJ1-3; TRBD1 matches 7 bases. Germline V gene lookup returns CDR1 SGHRS and CDR2 YFSETQ. J gave up 4 bases and V 1 base, and 5 bases lay outside the gene matches. This CDR3 is built from 15 residues.

This clonotype has a handful of counts. This chain joins TRBV20-1 and TRBJ2-1; TRBD2 might be the D (6 bases). V was clipped by 0 bases and J by 1 base, with 13 bases between them. The CDR3 is made up of 16 amino acids. Germline V gives CDR1 DFQATT, CDR2 SNEGSKA (reference sequence). CDR3 residues: CSARDMRGGSYNEQFF. The CDR3 coding sequence is TGCAGTGCTAGAGATATGCGGGGAGGTTCCTACAATGAGCAGTTCTTC.

This clonotype was seen many times. The rearrangement joins TRBV11-2 to TRBJ2-5, with a weak D call TRBD1 (5 bases). The CDR3 contains 15 residues. CDR1 and CDR2 (germline): SGHAT, FQNNGV. The V end lost 2 bases, the J end lost 7 bases, and 17 bases lay between the germline ends. CDR3 bases: TGTGCCAGCAGCTTATTTCAGGGCCCGCCCGTGACCCAGTACTTC. Protein: CASSLFQGPPVTQYF. The variable domain in full, completed from reference TRBV11-2 and TRBJ2-5, reads EAGVAQSPRYKIIEKRQSVAFWCNPISGHATLYWYQQILGQGPKLLIQFQNNGVVDDSQLPKDRFSAERLKGVDSTLKIQPAKLEDSAVYLCASSLFQGPPVTQYFGPGTRLLVL.

V is TRBV4-3 and J is TRBJ1-4; TRBD1 agrees at 9 bases. The CDR3 extends over 16 amino acids. The germline CDR1 and CDR2 sequences are LGHNA and YSLEER. The V and J ends lost 4 bases and 8 bases, in that order; junction bases with no gene match: 11. The CDR3 loop is CASSRGLPGQGEKLFF. The CDR3 region has the DNA TGCGCCAGCAGCCGTGGGCTTCCGGGACAGGGAGAAAAACTGTTTTTT.

This clonotype turned up a few times. This chain connects TRBV10-3 to TRBJ1-3; no firm D call. Germline values: CDR1 ENHRY, CDR2 SYGVKD. The CDR3 loop spans 13 amino acids. The ends were cut back, 4 bases at V and 1 base at J, with 5 bases in the middle. The CDR3 sequence is CAISVGSGNTIYF. CDR3 nucleotide sequence: TGTGCCATCAGTGTTGGGTCTGGAAACACCATATATTTT.

This clonotype was seen only a few times. The junction shows a germline mismatch at one end, possibly a read error. The chain recombines TRBV9 with TRBJ1-2, with TRBD1 matching 10 bases. CDR3 length equals 15 residues. Germline CDR1 and CDR2: SGDLS and YYNGEE. The CDR3 protein is CASSLRGQGNFGYTF. In DNA form, the CDR3 reads TGTGCCAGCAGCCTGAGGGGACAGGGGAACTTTGGCTACACCTTC.

The chain combines TRBV29-1 with TRBJ2-4; 10 positions match TRBD2. This CDR3 has 14 amino acids. From germline, CDR1 is SQVTM and CDR2 ANQGSEA. Unmatched junction bases numbered 10, after V lost 6 bases and J lost 8 bases. CDR3 sequence (DNA): TGCAGCGTGACTATAGCGGGGGGAGGAGACATTCAGTACTTC. This gives the protein CSVTIAGGGDIQYF. Based on the CDR3 plus reference TRBV29-1 and TRBJ2-4, the full variable domain is SAVISQKPSRDICQRGTSLTIQCQVDSQVTMMFWYRQQPGQSLTLIATANQGSEATYESGFVIDKFPISRPNLTFSTLTVSNMSPEDSSIYLCSVTIAGGGDIQYFGAGTRLSVL.